What follows is one T cell receptor (beta chain) and its context. Its binding antigen is unknown. No qualities accompany the bases; no much larger clone lies one base away. The sample belongs to a study of T cell repertoires in cytomegalovirus infection (dated by TCRdb to about 2019). Study-level background: The HLA type of each donor mattered for the analysis, because public TCR beta signatures pointed to carriage of CMV infection along with the matching HLA type. Overall study results and their limits: The ex vivo response was dominated by HLA-C-restricted CMV-specific TCR beta clonotypes, which also provided the single most frequent clonotype in two of eight donors. In both this cohort and an independent 352-donor cohort, the cumulative frequency of public TCR beta family members distinguished carriers of CMV infection plus the relevant HLA type.

Based on the germline V gene (reference sequence), the CDR1 and CDR2 sequences are LNHDA and SQIVND. Compared with germline, V lacks 5 bases and J lacks 4 bases; bases without a gene match: 12. Reading from cysteine to phenylalanine, the CDR3 counts 18 amino acids. Only the CDR3 portion is preserved as DNA: 54 bases, with reading frame beginning at the first base. Sequencer: Illumina HiSeq 1500. TCRdb handled the public reads itself, with Q25 trimming in fastp and clone calling in MiXCR, and kept productive beta chains. Entries that share a CDR3 protein sequence are merged under the most common genes and DNA. This sample holds some 680,000 distinct CDR3 sequences; roughly a third were observed only once. The top ten clonotypes cover 2.5% to 3.5% of the sample.

Source material: PBMCs. The V and J segments used are TRBV19 and TRBJ2-1, with 12 junctional bases fitting TRBD2. This sequence originates from a human donor in good health (CMV status not recorded). Some clones in this sample may be carry-over from other donors' samples. The CDR3 protein sequence reads: CASSAGRLAGERYNEQFF. The sequenced DNA: TGTGCCAGTAGTGCGGGCCGACTAGCGGGAGAGAGGTACAATGAGCAGTTCTTC. Beyond the CDR3, the reference TRBV19 and TRBJ2-1 genes provide the residues; the full variable domain reads: DGGITQSPKYLFRKEGQNVTLSCEQNLNHDAMYWYRQDPGQGLRLIYYSQIVNDFQKGDIAEGYSVSREKKESFPLTVTSAQKNPTAFYLCASSAGRLAGERYNEQFFGPGTRLTVL.